This TCR beta chain was captured in a study of T-cell reconstitution after alpha-beta-depleted transplantation in children. This clonotype was seen at least ten times. The germline gives CDR1 SGHTA, CDR2 FQGTGA. The CDR3 consists of 13 residues. Trimming took off 3 bases at V and 6 bases at J, with 10 bases between the two ends. Researchers prepared the TCRbeta library using unique molecular identifiers, the study reports. TCRdb re-analysed the PCR reads in MiXCR, keeping a single row per CDR3 protein. The sample has a few hundred thousand distinct CDR3 sequences; 10% to 15% are singletons. The sequence was obtained from a human donor who donated a stem cell graft to a child with Fanconi anemia. The sequencing here drew on PBMCs, taken from the stem cell graft. The chain uses TRBV7-3 and TRBJ2-3, with D possibly TRBD2 on 6 matching bases. The CDR3 nucleotides are TGTGCCAGCAGCTTGGGTCGGGGGGATACGCAGTATTTT. It is translated as CASSLGRGDTQYF.